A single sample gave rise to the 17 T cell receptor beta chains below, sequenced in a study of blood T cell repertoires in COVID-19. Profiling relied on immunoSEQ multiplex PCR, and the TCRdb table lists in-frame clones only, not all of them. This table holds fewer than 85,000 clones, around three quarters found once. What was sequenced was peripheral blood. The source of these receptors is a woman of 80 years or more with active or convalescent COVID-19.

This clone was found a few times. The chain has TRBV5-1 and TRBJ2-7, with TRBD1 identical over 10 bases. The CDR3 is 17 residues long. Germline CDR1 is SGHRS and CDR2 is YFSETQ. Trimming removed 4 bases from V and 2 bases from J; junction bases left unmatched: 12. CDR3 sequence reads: CASSPQPTGGEPYEQYF. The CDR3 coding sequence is TGCGCCAGCAGCCCACAACCGACAGGGGGCGAACCCTACGAGCAGTACTTC.

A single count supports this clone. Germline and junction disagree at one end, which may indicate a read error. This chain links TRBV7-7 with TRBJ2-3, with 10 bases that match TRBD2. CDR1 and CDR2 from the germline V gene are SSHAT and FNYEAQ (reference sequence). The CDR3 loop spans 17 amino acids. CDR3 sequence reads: CASSLANSGGAADTQYF. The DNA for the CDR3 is TGTGCTAGCAGCTTAGCAAACAGCGGGGGGGCAGCAGATACGCAGTATTTT.

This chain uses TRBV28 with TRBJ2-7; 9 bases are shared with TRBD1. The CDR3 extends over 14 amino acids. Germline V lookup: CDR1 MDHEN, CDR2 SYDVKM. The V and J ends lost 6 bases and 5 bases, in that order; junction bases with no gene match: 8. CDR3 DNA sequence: TGTGCCAGCAGCGCCCGGACAGGGGACGACGAGCAGTACTTC. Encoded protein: CASSARTGDDEQYF.

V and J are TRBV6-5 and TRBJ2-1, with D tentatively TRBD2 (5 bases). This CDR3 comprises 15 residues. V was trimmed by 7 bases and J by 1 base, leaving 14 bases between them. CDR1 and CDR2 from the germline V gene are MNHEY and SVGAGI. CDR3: CASTTRPGSYNEQFF. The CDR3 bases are TGTGCCAGCACGACACGGCCGGGGTCCTACAATGAGCAGTTCTTC.

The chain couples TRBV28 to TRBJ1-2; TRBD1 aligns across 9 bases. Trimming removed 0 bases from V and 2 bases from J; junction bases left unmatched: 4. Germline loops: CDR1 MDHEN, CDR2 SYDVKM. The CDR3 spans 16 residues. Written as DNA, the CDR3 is TGTGCCAGCAGTTTATGGATGGGGACAGGGAACTATGGCTACACCTTC. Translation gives CASSLWMGTGNYGYTF.

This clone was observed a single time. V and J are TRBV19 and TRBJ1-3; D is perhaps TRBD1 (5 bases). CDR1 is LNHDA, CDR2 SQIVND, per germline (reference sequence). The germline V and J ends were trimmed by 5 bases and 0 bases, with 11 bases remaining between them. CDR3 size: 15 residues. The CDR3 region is CASSQRTISGNTIYF. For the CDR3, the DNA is TGTGCCAGTAGTCAAAGGACAATCTCTGGAAACACCATATATTTT. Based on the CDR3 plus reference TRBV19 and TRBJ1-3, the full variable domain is DGGITQSPKYLFRKEGQNVTLSCEQNLNHDAMYWYRQDPGQGLRLIYYSQIVNDFQKGDIAEGYSVSREKKESFPLTVTSAQKNPTAFYLCASSQRTISGNTIYFGEGSWLTVV.

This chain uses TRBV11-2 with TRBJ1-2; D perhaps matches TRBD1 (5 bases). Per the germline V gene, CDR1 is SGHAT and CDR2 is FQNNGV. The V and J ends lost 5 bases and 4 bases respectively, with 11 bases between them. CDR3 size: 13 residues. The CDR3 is CASSLGPVYGYTF. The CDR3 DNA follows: TGTGCCAGCAGCCTGGGGCCGGTCTATGGCTACACCTTC. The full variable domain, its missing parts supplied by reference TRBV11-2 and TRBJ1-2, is EAGVAQSPRYKIIEKRQSVAFWCNPISGHATLYWYQQILGQGPKLLIQFQNNGVVDDSQLPKDRFSAERLKGVDSTLKIQPAKLEDSAVYLCASSLGPVYGYTFGSGTRLTVV.

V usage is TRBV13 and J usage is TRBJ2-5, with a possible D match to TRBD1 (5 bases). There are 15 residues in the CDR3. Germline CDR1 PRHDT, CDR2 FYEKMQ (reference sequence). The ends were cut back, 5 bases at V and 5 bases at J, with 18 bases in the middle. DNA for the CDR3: TGTGCCAGCAGCCAGTCCCAGGGCGCGGCGGAGACCCAGTACTTC. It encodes CASSQSQGAAETQYF.

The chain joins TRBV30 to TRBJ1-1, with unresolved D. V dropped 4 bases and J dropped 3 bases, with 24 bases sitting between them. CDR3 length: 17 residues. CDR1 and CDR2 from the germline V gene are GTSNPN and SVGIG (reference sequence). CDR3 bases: TGTGCCTGGAACGCTGGCTCCGAAAAGTTTGCTGACACTGAAGCTTTCTTT. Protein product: CAWNAGSEKFADTEAFF. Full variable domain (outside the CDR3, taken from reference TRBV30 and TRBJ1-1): SQTIHQWPATLVQPVGSPLSLECTVEGTSNPNLYWYRQAAGRGLQLLFYSVGIGQISSEVPQNLSASRPQDRQFILSSKKLLLSDSGFYLCAWNAGSEKFADTEAFFGQGTRLTVV.

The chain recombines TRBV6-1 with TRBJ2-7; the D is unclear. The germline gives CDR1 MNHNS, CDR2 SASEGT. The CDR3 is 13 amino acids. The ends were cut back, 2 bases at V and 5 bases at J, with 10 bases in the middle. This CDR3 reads CASSEIMADEQYF. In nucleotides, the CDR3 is TGTGCCAGCAGTGAAATCATGGCGGACGAGCAGTACTTC.

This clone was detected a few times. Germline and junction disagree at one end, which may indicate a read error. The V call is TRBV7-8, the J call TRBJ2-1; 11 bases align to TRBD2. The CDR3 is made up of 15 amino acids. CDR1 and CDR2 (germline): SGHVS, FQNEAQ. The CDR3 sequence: CASSVAGGPYNEQFF. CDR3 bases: TGTGCCAGCAGCGTAGCGGGGGGGCCCTACAATGAGCAGTTCTTC.

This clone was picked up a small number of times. CDR3 bases: TGTGCCCCCCAGGACAGGGAGGGAAACACTGAAGCTTTCTTT. It specifies CAPQDREGNTEAFF. V usage is TRBV30 and J usage is TRBJ1-1; TRBD1 matches 8 bases. Losses at the gene ends were 8 bases for V and 2 bases for J; bases not matched to a gene: 10. Germline-derived CDR1 and CDR2 are GTSNPN and SVGIG (reference sequence). The CDR3 totals 14 residues.

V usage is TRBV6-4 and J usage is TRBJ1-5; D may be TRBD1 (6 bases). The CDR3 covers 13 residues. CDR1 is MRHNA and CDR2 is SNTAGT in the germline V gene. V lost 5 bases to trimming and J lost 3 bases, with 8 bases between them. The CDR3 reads CASSTGSNQPQHF. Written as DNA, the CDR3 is TGTGCCAGCAGTACAGGGTCCAATCAGCCCCAGCATTTT.

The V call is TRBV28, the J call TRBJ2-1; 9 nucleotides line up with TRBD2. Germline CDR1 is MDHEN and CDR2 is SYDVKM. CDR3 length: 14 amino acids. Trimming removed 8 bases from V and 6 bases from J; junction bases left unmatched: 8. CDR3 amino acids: CASGRGGLPNEQFF. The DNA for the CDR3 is TGTGCCAGCGGGCGGGGGGGCCTCCCCAATGAGCAGTTCTTC.

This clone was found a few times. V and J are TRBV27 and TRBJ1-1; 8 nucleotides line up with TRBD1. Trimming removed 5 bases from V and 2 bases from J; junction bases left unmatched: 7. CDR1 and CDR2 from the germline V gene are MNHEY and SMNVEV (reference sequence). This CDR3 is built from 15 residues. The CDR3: CASSIRQGRNTEAFF. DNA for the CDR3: TGTGCCAGCAGTATAAGACAGGGGCGAAACACTGAAGCTTTCTTT.

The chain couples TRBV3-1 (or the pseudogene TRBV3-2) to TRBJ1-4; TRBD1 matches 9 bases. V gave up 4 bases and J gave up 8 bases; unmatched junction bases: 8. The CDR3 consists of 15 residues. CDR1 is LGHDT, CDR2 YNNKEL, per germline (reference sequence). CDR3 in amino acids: CASSPRDREGEKLFF. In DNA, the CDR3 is TGTGCCAGCAGCCCCCGGGACAGGGAAGGGGAAAAACTGTTTTTT.

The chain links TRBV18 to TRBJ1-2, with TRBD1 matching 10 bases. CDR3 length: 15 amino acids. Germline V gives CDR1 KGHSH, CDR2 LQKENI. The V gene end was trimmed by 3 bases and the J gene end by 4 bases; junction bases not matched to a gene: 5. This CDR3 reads CASSPGGQGSYGYTF. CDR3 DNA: TGTGCCAGCTCACCTGGGGGACAGGGGAGCTATGGCTACACCTTC.